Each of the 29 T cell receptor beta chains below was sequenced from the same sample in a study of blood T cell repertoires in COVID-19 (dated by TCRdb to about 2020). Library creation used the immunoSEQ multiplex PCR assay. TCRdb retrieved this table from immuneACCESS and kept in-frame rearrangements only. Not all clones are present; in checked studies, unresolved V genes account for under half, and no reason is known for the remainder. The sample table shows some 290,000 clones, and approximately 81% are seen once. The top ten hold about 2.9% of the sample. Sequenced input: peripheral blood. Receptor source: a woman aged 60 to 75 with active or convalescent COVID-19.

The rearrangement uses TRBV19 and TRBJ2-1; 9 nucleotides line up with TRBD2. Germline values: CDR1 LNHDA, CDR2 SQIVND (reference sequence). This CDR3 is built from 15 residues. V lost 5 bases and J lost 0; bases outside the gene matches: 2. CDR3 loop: CASSDSGSSYNEQFF. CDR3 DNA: TGTGCCAGTAGTGATAGCGGGAGCTCCTACAATGAGCAGTTCTTC.

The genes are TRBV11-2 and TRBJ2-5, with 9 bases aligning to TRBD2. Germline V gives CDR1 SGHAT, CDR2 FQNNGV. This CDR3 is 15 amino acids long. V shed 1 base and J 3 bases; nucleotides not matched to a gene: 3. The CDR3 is CASSLGLAGKETQYF. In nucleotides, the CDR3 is TGTGCCAGCAGCTTAGGGCTAGCGGGGAAAGAGACCCAGTACTTC.

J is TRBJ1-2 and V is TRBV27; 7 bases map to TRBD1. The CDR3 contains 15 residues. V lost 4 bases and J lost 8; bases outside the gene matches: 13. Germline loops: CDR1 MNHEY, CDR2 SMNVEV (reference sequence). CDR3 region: CASSSAGQALSGYTF. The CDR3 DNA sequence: TGTGCCAGCAGTTCCGCAGGACAGGCGTTATCAGGCTACACCTTC.

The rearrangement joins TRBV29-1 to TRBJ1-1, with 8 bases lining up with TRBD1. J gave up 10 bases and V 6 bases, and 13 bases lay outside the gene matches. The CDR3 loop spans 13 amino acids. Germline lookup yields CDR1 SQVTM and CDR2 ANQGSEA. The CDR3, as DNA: TGCAGCGTGGAACAGGGGGAGAGGTTAGGAGCTTTCTTT. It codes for CSVEQGERLGAFF.

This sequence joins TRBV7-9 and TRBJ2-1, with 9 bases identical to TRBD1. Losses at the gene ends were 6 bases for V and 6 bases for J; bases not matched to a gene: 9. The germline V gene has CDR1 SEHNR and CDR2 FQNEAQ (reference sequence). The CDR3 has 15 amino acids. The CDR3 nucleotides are TGTGCCAGCAGAGGCGGACAGGGGCGGGTCAATGAGCAGTTCTTC. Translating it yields CASRGGQGRVNEQFF.

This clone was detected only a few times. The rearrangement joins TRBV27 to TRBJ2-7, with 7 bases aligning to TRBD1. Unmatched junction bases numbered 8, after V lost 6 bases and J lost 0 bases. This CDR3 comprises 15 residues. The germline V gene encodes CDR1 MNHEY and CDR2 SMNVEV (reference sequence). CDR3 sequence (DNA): TGTGCCAGCAGCAATCTGGGACAGATCTCCTACGAGCAGTACTTC. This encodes CASSNLGQISYEQYF.

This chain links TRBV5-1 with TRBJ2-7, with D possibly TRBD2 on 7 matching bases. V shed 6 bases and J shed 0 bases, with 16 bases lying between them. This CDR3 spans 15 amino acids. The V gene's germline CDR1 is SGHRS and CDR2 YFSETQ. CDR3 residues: CASTLGRGTSYEQYF. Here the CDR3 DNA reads TGCGCCAGCACCCTTGGGAGGGGGACCTCCTACGAGCAGTACTTC.

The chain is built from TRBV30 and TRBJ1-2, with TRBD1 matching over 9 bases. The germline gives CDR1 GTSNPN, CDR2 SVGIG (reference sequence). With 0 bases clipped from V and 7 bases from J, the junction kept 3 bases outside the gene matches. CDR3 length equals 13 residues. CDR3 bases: TGTGCCTGGAGTGTACAGGGGGCGATTGGCTACACCTTC. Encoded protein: CAWSVQGAIGYTF.

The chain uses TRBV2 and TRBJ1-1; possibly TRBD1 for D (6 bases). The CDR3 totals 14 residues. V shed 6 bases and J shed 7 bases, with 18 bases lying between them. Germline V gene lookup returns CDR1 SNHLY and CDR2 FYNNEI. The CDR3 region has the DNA TGTGCCAGCAGGGAATGGACAGAAGGGGGTGAAGCTTTCTTT. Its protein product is CASREWTEGGEAFF.

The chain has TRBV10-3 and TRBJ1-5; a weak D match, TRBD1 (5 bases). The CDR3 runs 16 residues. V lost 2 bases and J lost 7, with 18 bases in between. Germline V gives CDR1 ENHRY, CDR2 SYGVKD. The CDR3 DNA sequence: TGTGCCATCAGTGAGCGCAGGGTCCTGGTACCCCAGCCCCAGCATTTT. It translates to CAISERRVLVPQPQHF.

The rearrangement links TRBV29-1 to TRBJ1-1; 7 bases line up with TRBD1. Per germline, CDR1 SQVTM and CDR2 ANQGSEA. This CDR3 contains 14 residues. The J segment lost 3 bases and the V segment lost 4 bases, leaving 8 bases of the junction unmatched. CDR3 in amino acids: CSVVGQRSDTEAFF. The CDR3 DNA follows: TGCAGCGTTGTGGGACAGCGGTCGGACACTGAAGCTTTCTTT.

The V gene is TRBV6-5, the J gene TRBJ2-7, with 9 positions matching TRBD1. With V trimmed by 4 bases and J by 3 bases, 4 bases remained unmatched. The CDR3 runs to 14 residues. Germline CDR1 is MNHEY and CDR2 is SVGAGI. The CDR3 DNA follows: TGTGCCAGCAGTTCCGACAGGGGGAGCTACGAGCAGTACTTC. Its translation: CASSSDRGSYEQYF.

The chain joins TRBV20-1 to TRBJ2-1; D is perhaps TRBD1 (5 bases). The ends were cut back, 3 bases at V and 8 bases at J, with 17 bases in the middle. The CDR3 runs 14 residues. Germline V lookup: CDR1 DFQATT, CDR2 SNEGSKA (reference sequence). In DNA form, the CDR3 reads TGCAGTGCTAGTAGCCCCACAGGTCGCTATGAGCAGTTCTTC. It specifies CSASSPTGRYEQFF.

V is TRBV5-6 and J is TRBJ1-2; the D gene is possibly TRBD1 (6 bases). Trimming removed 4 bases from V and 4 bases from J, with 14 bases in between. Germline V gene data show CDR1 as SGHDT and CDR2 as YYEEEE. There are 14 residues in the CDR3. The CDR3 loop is CASSPTGITYGYTF. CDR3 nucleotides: TGTGCCAGCAGCCCAACAGGGATCACCTATGGCTACACCTTC.

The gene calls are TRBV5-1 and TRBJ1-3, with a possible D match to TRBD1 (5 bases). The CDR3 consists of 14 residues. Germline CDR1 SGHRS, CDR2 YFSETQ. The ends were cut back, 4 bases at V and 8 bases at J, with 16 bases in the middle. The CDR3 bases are TGCGCCAGCAGCAGGGACTTCCAAGGGGACACCATATATTTT. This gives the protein CASSRDFQGDTIYF.

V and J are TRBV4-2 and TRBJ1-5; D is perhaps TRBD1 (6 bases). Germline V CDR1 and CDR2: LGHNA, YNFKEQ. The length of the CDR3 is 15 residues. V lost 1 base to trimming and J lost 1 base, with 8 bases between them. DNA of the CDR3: TGTGCCAGCAGCCAAGGGACAGAGAGCAATCAGCCCCAGCATTTT. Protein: CASSQGTESNQPQHF.

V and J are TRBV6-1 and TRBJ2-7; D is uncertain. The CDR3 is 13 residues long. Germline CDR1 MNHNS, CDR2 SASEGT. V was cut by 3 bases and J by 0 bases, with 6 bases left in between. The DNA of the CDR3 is TGTGCCAGCAGTGACAGTTACTCCTACGAGCAGTACTTC. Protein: CASSDSYSYEQYF.

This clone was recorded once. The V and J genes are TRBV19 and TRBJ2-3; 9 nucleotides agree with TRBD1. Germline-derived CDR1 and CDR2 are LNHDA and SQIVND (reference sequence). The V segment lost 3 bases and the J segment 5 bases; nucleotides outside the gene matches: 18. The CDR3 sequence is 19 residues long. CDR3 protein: CASSIRGQTGTGRGDTQYF. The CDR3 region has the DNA TGTGCCAGTAGTATTAGAGGACAGACCGGGACAGGGCGGGGAGATACGCAGTATTTT.

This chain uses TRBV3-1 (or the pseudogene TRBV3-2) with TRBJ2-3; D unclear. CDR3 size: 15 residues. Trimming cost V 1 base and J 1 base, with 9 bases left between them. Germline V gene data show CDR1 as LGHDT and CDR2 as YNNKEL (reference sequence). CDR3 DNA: TGTGCCAGCAGCCAAGGTCTTCAGGGCACAGATACGCAGTATTTT. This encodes CASSQGLQGTDTQYF.

Here the CDR3 DNA reads TGTGCCAGCAGCTTGTCACCGGGACTAAACACCGGGGAGCTGTTTTTT. Translating gives CASSLSPGLNTGELFF. The chain combines TRBV7-3 with TRBJ2-2; 7 nucleotides align to TRBD2. CDR1 is SGHTA, CDR2 FQGTGA, per germline. The CDR3 loop spans 16 amino acids. With 3 bases clipped from V and 2 bases from J, the junction kept 6 bases outside the gene matches.

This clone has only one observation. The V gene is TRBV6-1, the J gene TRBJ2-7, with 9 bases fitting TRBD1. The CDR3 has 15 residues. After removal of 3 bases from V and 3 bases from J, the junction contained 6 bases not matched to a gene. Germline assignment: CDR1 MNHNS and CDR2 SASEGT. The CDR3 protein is CASSDVGQGNYEQYF. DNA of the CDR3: TGTGCCAGCAGTGATGTTGGACAGGGGAACTACGAGCAGTACTTC.

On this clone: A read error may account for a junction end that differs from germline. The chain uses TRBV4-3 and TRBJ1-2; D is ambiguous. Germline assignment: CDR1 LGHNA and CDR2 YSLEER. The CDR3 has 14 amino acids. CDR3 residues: CASSQDSQATLFAF. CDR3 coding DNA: TGCGCCAGCAGCCAAGATTCCCAGGCCACCTTGTTCGCCTTC.

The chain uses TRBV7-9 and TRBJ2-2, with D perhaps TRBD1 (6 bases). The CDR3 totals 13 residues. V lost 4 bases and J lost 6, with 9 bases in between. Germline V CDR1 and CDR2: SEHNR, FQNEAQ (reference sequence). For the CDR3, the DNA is TGTGCCAGCAGCTCCAGGGGACCCGGGGAGCTGTTTTTT. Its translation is CASSSRGPGELFF.

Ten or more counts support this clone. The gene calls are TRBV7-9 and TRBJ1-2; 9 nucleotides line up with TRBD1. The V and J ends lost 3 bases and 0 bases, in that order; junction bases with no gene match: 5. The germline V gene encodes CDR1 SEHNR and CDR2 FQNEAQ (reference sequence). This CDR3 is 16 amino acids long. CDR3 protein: CASSFVGTGTNYGYTF. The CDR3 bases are TGTGCCAGCAGCTTTGTGGGGACAGGGACTAACTATGGCTACACCTTC. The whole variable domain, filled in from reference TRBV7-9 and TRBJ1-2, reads DTGVSQNPRHKITKRGQNVTFRCDPISEHNRLYWYRQTLGQGPEFLTYFQNEAQLEKSRLLSDRFSAERPKGSFSTLEIQRTEQGDSAMYLCASSFVGTGTNYGYTFGSGTRLTVV.

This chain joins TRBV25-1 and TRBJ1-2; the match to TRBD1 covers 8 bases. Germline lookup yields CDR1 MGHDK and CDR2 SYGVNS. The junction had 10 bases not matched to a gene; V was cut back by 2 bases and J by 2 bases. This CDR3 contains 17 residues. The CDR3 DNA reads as TGTGCCAGCAGTGAAACCGGACAGGGTGGGGTAAACTATGGCTACACCTTC. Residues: CASSETGQGGVNYGYTF.

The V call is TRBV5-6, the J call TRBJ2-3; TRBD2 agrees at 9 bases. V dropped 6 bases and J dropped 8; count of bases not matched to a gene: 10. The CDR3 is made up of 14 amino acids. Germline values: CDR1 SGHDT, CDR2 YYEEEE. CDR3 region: CASTKTSGAGTQYF. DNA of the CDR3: TGTGCCAGCACCAAGACTAGCGGAGCTGGTACGCAGTATTTT.

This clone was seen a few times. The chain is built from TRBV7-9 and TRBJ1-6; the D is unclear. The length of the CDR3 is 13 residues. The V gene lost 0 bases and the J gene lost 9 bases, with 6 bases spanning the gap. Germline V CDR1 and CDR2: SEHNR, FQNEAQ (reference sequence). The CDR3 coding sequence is TGTGCCAGCAGCTTAGCGGGAGCTTCACCCCTCCACTTT. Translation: CASSLAGASPLHF.

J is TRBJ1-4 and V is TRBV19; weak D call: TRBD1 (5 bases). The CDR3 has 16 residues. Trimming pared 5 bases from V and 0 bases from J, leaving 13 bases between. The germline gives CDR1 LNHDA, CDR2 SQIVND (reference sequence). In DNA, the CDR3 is TGTGCCAGTAGTTTGTTTTTAGGGGCAACTAATGAAAAACTGTTTTTT. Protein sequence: CASSLFLGATNEKLFF.

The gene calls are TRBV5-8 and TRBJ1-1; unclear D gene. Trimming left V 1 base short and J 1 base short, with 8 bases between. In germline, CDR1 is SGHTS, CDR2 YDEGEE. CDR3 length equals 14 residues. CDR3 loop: CASSLLPGNTEAFF. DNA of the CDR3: TGTGCCAGCAGCTTGCTTCCAGGGAACACTGAAGCTTTCTTT.